This TCR beta chain was observed in a study of blood T cell repertoires in COVID-19. CDR1 and CDR2 from the germline V gene are SGHDT and YYEEEE. This CDR3 is built from 15 residues. V shed 4 bases and J 2 bases; nucleotides not matched to a gene: 5. Per the original methods: Reference gene primers were amplified, and this amplification served to estimate nucleated cell counts. Data came from immunoSEQ multiplex PCR; TCRdb stores just in-frame clones and leaves some out. The DNA was the basis for D and trimming; V, J and clone size are from that table. Seen here are about 240,000 clones, roughly 76% observed once, and the top ten hold 7.5%.

This TCR came from an elderly woman with COVID-19, enrolled during active disease. The J gene is TRBJ1-3, the V gene TRBV5-6; the match to TRBD1 covers 8 bases. The specimen sequenced was peripheral blood. This CDR3 reads CASSLPTGAGNTIYF. The CDR3 coding sequence is TGTGCCAGCAGCCTACCGACAGGGGCTGGAAACACCATATATTTT.